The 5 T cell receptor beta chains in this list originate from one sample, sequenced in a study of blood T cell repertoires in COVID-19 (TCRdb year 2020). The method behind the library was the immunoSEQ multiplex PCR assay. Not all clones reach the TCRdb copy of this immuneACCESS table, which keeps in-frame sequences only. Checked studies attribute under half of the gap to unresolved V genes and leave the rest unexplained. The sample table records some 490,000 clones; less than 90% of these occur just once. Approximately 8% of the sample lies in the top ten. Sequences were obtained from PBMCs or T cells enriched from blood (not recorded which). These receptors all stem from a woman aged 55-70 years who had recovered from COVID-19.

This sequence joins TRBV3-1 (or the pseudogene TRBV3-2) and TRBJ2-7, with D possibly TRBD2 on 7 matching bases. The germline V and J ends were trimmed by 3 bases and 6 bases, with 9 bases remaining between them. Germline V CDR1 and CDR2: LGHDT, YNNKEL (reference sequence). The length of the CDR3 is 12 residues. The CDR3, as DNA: TGTGCCAGCAGCCAGGGGGGGCTCGAGCAGTACTTC. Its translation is CASSQGGLEQYF.

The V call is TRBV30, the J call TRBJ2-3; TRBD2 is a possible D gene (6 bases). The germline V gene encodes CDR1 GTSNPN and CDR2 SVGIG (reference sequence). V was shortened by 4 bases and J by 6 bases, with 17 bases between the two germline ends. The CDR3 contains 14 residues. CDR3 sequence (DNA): TGTGCCTGGACCCGCCGGGGCGGGGCCGATACGCAGTATTTT. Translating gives CAWTRRGGADTQYF.

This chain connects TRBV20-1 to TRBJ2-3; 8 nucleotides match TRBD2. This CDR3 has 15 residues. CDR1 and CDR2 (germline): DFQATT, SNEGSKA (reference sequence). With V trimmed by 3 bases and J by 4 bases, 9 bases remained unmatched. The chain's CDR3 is CSASLPGGGADTQYF. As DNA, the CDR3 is TGCAGTGCTAGTCTCCCGGGGGGGGGCGCAGATACGCAGTATTTT.

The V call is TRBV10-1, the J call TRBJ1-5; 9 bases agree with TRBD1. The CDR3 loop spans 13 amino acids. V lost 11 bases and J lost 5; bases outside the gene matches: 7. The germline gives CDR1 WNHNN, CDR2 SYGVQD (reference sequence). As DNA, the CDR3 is TGCGCCGGTCTCGGGACAGGGTATCAGCCCCAGCATTTT. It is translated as CAGLGTGYQPQHF.

For the CDR3, the DNA is TGCGCCAGCAGCTTGGCTAGCGGGGGTACCTACGAGCAGTACGTC. It is translated as CASSLASGGTYEQYV. The genes are TRBV5-1 and TRBJ2-7, with TRBD2 identical over 10 bases. The V gene end was trimmed by 0 bases and the J gene end by 2 bases; junction bases not matched to a gene: 2. The CDR3 runs 15 residues. Looked up from germline, CDR1 is SGHRS and CDR2 is YFSETQ.